This T cell receptor beta chain was captured in a study of T cells in Graves' hyperthyroidism and ophthalmopathy (dated by TCRdb to 2018 to 2020). Turning to the overall study: Peripheral blood samples were taken at the time of initial diagnosis, prior to any treatment. In addition, the study compared T-cell repertoires in thyroid tissue and in blood from six Graves' hyperthyroidism patients. TCR V-J signatures able to tell the groups apart were searched for in a discovery cohort of approximately 95 patients, of whom around 43 had Graves' ophthalmopathy and roughly 58 had stable Graves' hyperthyroidism. Prospective prediction of ophthalmopathy was tested in an independent validation cohort of some 19 hyperthyroidism patients and some 17 patients who later progressed to ophthalmopathy. According to the paper, TCR Vbeta CDR3 sequencing was carried out on 135 peripheral blood samples, which came from around 43 ophthalmopathy, fewer than 80 hyperthyroidism and about 17 progressor patients. The roughly 90 discovery patients were divided at random into training and test sets in a 7:3 ratio. Once sampling was done, hyperthyroidism patients were given methimazole at a starting dose of 30 mg daily, whereas ophthalmopathy patients were given high-dose intravenous methylprednisolone. General conclusions and limits of the study: No statistical method was used to fix the sample size in advance, and group allocation was not hidden from the investigators. Most expanded thyroid clonotypes (frequency above 0.001) were also detected in blood, a finding suggesting that blood repertoires may reflect thyroid immune responses. In cross-validation, a model built on a 13 V-J signature told ophthalmopathy apart from stable hyperthyroidism with 87.88% sensitivity and about 81% specificity, and in testing the same model reached 80%/75%. In validation, progression to ophthalmopathy was predicted by the model with 55% to 71% sensitivity and 72.22% specificity, a median of 6.5 months before onset.

The CDR3 sequence holds 14 residues, the cysteine and phenylalanine included. Of the read, only the CDR3 DNA is kept; its 42 bases are in frame from base 1. As encoded in the germline V gene, CDR1 is MRHNA while CDR2 is SNTAGT. The V end loses 9 bases and the J end loses 5 bases, and a stretch of 19 bases separates them. TCR beta CDR3 regions were amplified from RNA transcripts. The TCR CDR3 was subjected to a first round of RT-PCR using the HTBI primer set and the Qiagen OneStep RT-PCR kit. A second multiplex PCR round built the libraries, followed by size selection and purification. Paired-end sequencing of the libraries was performed with 100 bp reads on an Illumina HiSeq2000. The authors' analysis ran thus. SOAPnuke was used to process the raw data, with reads discarded if the reads contained adapters or uncalled bases, had a mean Phred below 15, or lacked an exact constant-primer or identifier match. COPE v1.2.5 was used to merge the high-quality paired reads, and each unique nucleotide sequence was defined as a clonotype. MiTCR v1.1 was used to align clonotypes to the IMGT TRBV, TRBD and TRBJ reference segments. The analysis included only V-J combinations with a frequency above 0.0001, which together covered about 99% of the repertoires. The TCS score was defined as F50 (clonal expansion) divided by E x V (chaos), with BLOSUM62-based TCRdist calculated between CDR3 peptides within each V-J. Welch's t-statistics and random forest reduced 500 to 650 V-J features to roughly 13, which were used in a naive Bayes classifier (R e1071). Starting from the raw public reads, TCRdb applied fastp trimming at Q25, assembled clones with MiXCR and retained in-frame beta chains. Rows are combined by CDR3 protein, so each entry shows the most common genes and DNA. The V and J calls come from TCRdb's annotation, not from the publication. The sample includes approximately 620,000 distinct CDR3 sequences, with roughly a sixth observed a single time. Around 3.3% of the sample rests with the top ten.

Concerning this clonotype: Its antigen target is currently unknown. No base quality values were provided; no much bigger clone lies one nucleotide off.

Moderately to severely active disease, a Clinical Activity Score of at least 3, a NOSPECS grade of at least 4, and a duration under 3 months were present in ophthalmopathy patients. Any patient with an uncontrolled infection, another autoimmune disease, pregnancy or lactation was excluded. Diagnoses were based on clinical symptoms, serum thyroxine and TRAb, thyroid ultrasound and orbital computed tomography. PBMCs were separated from roughly 9.6 ml of fresh peripheral blood using Ficoll-Paque density gradient centrifugation. Trizol reagent was used to extract total RNA, and RNA quality was then checked on an Agilent 2100 Bioanalyzer.

Sequencing was done on a sample of blood. The sequence is built from TRBV6-4 and TRBJ2-5; the D gene is perhaps TRBD1, on 5 matching bases. The origin of this receptor is a woman between 40 and 55 years old with Graves' ophthalmopathy. The CDR3 region has the sequence CARLLEGVGETQYF. The nucleotides read TGTGCCAGACTGCTTGAAGGGGTAGGTGAGACCCAGTACTTC.